Following are 23 T cell receptor beta chains from one sample sequenced in a study of cytomegalovirus exposure and HLA in healthy donors. PCR amplification relied on 60 Vbeta primers (plus 13 Jbeta primers). TCRdb's table, derived via immunoSEQ multiplex PCR, lists solely in-frame clones and lacks some. The sample lists roughly 90,000 clones; more than 80% were seen once. The sequenced sample consisted of PBMCs. Receptors were obtained from a man between 18 and 35 years old in good health and CMV-seronegative.

V gene TRBV2 combines with J gene TRBJ1-2, with 8 bases identical to TRBD1. Germline lookup yields CDR1 SNHLY and CDR2 FYNNEI. The CDR3 spans 13 residues. Trimming removed 6 bases from V and 5 bases from J; junction bases left unmatched: 5. CDR3 protein: CASRVGQEYGYTF. The CDR3 region has the DNA TGTGCCAGCAGAGTGGGACAGGAGTATGGCTACACCTTC. The variable domain in full, completed from reference TRBV2 and TRBJ1-2, reads EPEVTQTPSHQVTQMGQEVILRCVPISNHLYFYWYRQILGQKVEFLVSFYNNEISEKSEIFDDQFSVERPDGSNFTLKIRSTKLEDSAMYFCASRVGQEYGYTFGSGTRLTVV.

The chain recombines TRBV30 with TRBJ2-1; the match to TRBD2 covers 7 bases. This CDR3 comprises 16 residues. Trimming took 2 bases from V and 9 from J; bases not matched to a gene: 16. CDR1 and CDR2 (germline): GTSNPN, SVGIG (reference sequence). The CDR3 reads CAWSSTRTRGGGEQFF. The CDR3 DNA is TGTGCCTGGAGTTCCACCCGGACTAGGGGCGGGGGTGAGCAGTTCTTC.

The chain joins TRBV11-2 to TRBJ2-1; 8 bases fit TRBD1. Germline assignment: CDR1 SGHAT and CDR2 FQNNGV. The J segment lost 6 bases and the V segment lost 5 bases, leaving 9 bases of the junction unmatched. The CDR3 is 15 residues long. CDR3 bases: TGTGCCAGCAGCAGAGAGACAGGGGCGGCCAATGAGCAGTTCTTC. It codes for CASSRETGAANEQFF.

With regard to this clone: A read error may account for a junction end that differs from germline. The chain couples TRBV7-9 to TRBJ2-5; a possible D gene is TRBD1 (5 bases). The CDR3 runs to 15 residues. The V gene's germline CDR1 is SEHNR and CDR2 FQNEAQ (reference sequence). CDR3 sequence (DNA): TGTTCCAGCAGCCCACCGACAGAATTACAAGAGACCCAGTACTTC. Translation gives CSSSPPTELQETQYF.

The chain links TRBV5-1 to TRBJ2-3; TRBD2 aligns across 7 bases. CDR3 length equals 16 residues. The V gene end was trimmed by 5 bases and the J gene end by 1 base; junction bases not matched to a gene: 10. CDR1 and CDR2 (germline): SGHRS, YFSETQ. This CDR3 is CASSRWGGARTDTQYF. In DNA form, the CDR3 reads TGCGCCAGCAGTCGGTGGGGGGGTGCTCGCACAGATACGCAGTATTTT.

This chain uses TRBV7-3 with TRBJ2-7; 7 bases map to TRBD1. The V gene's germline CDR1 is SGHTA and CDR2 FQGTGA. V dropped 6 bases and J dropped 0; count of bases not matched to a gene: 5. CDR3 size: 14 residues. The CDR3, as DNA: TGTGCCAGCAGTAGGGGGCCCCTCTCCTACGAGCAGTACTTC. Its protein is CASSRGPLSYEQYF.

The chain combines TRBV10-1 with TRBJ2-3; 13 bases match TRBD2. The germline V gene has CDR1 WNHNN and CDR2 SYGVQD (reference sequence). CDR3 length: 16 amino acids. V lost 6 bases and J lost 6; bases outside the gene matches: 9. CDR3 DNA sequence: TGCGCCAGCAGGACGACTAGCGGGAGGATACCGGATACGCAGTATTTT. The encoded protein is CASRTTSGRIPDTQYF.

This chain uses TRBV4-3 with TRBJ2-3; 8 nucleotides line up with TRBD1. Germline trimming cut 1 base from V and 4 bases from J; bases unmatched to any gene: 7. Germline V gene sequence: CDR1 LGHNA, CDR2 YSLEER. The CDR3 is 16 amino acids. The CDR3 DNA sequence: TGCGCCAGCAGCCAAGTAGGGACAGGAAGAGCAGATACGCAGTATTTT. Amino acid sequence: CASSQVGTGRADTQYF.

The chain is built from TRBV6-6 and TRBJ2-3; 8 bases line up with TRBD1. The CDR3 length is 16 residues. The germline CDR1 and CDR2 sequences are MNHNY and SVGAGI (reference sequence). Germline trimming cut 2 bases from V and 5 bases from J; bases unmatched to any gene: 9. In nucleotides, the CDR3 is TGTGCCAGCAGTTACACCCCGGCAGGGGGCGAAGATACGCAGTATTTT. This translates into CASSYTPAGGEDTQYF.

V gene TRBV9 combines with J gene TRBJ2-3, with 7 nucleotides matching TRBD2. Germline assignment: CDR1 SGDLS and CDR2 YYNGEE. V trimming: 2 bases; J trimming: 3 bases; junction bases outside the gene matches: 6. The CDR3 length is 15 residues. CDR3 protein: CASSVRSGRTDTQYF. DNA of the CDR3: TGTGCCAGCAGCGTGAGATCCGGGAGGACAGATACGCAGTATTTT.

This rearrangement joins TRBV4-3 to TRBJ2-5, with D possibly TRBD2 on 6 matching bases. The CDR3 has 15 amino acids. With 4 bases removed from V and 4 bases from J, the gap between germline ends came to 16 bases. Looked up from germline, CDR1 is LGHNA and CDR2 is YSLEER. The CDR3 protein is CASSRRPGLGETQYF. The CDR3 DNA follows: TGCGCCAGCAGCCGACGACCGGGACTGGGAGAGACCCAGTACTTC.

The V gene is TRBV7-9, the J gene TRBJ2-7, with TRBD2 matching over 7 bases. CDR3 length: 13 amino acids. Trimming took 0 bases from V and 7 from J; bases not matched to a gene: 3. CDR1 is SEHNR and CDR2 is FQNEAQ in the germline V gene (reference sequence). CDR3 bases: TGTGCCAGCAGCTTAGCGGGAGGGAGAGAGCAGTACTTC. Residues: CASSLAGGREQYF.

This clone was detected a few times. Other nucleotide sequences from this sample produce the same CDR3. This rearrangement joins TRBV7-3 to TRBJ2-7; 9 nucleotides match TRBD1. V shed 2 bases, J shed 6 bases, and the junction held 2 bases outside the gene matches. CDR1 SGHTA and CDR2 FQGTGA come from the germline V gene. CDR3 length: 13 residues. The CDR3 DNA reads TGTGCCAGCAGCTTACTGACAGGGGGCGAGCAGTACTTC. Residues: CASSLLTGGEQYF.

The V gene is TRBV27, the J gene TRBJ1-2; D remains ambiguous. This CDR3 has 12 amino acids. V dropped 6 bases and J dropped 0 bases, with 5 bases sitting between them. Germline CDR1 and CDR2: MNHEY and SMNVEV (reference sequence). The CDR3 loop is CASRASNYGYTF. CDR3 nucleotides: TGTGCCAGCAGGGCTTCTAACTATGGCTACACCTTC.

This rearrangement joins TRBV5-1 to TRBJ1-1; 8 bases are a match to TRBD1. Trimming removed 3 bases from V and 1 base from J; junction bases left unmatched: 5. This CDR3 has 15 residues. From germline, CDR1 is SGHRS and CDR2 YFSETQ. The CDR3 reads CASSSGTGANTEAFF. CDR3 DNA: TGCGCCAGCAGCTCGGGGACAGGCGCGAACACTGAAGCTTTCTTT.

The chain recombines TRBV4-1 with TRBJ1-2; 8 positions agree with TRBD1. With V trimmed by 4 bases and J by 2 bases, 3 bases remained unmatched. The CDR3 is 14 amino acids. Germline assignment: CDR1 MGHRA and CDR2 YSYEKL. CDR3 sequence: CASSRWTGNYGYTF. CDR3 in DNA: TGCGCCAGCAGCCGCTGGACAGGGAACTATGGCTACACCTTC.

The J gene is TRBJ2-7, the V gene TRBV6-5; a weak D match, TRBD1 (5 bases). V was cut by 0 bases and J by 7 bases, with 13 bases left in between. Germline-derived CDR1 and CDR2 are MNHEY and SVGAGI. CDR3 length equals 14 residues. CDR3 nucleotide sequence: TGTGCCAGCAGTTACTCGACCCAGGGTGGAGAGCAGTACTTC. It is translated as CASSYSTQGGEQYF.

This chain connects TRBV19 to TRBJ2-1; 13 bases map to TRBD2. V shed 8 bases and J 2 bases; nucleotides not matched to a gene: 15. The CDR3 loop spans 19 amino acids. Germline V lookup: CDR1 LNHDA, CDR2 SQIVND (reference sequence). The DNA of the CDR3 is TGTGCCAGTGGCGGGGACTCATGGACTAGCGGGAGCGCCTACAATGAGCAGTTCTTC. This sequence encodes CASGGDSWTSGSAYNEQFF.

Notes on this clone: The junction does not match germline at one end; this may be a read error. This chain uses TRBV6-1 with TRBJ2-5; TRBD2 matches at 10 bases. The CDR3 consists of 19 residues. Germline V gene lookup returns CDR1 MNHNS and CDR2 SASEGT. CDR3 bases: TGTGCCAGCAGTCAAGCCCGAGGGACTAGCGCGAAGTGGGAAGAGACCCAGTACTTC. As protein: CASSQARGTSAKWEETQYF.

The chain carries TRBV5-1 and TRBJ1-1, with D uncertain. Germline V gene data show CDR1 as SGHRS and CDR2 as YFSETQ. The CDR3 loop spans 14 amino acids. Trimming shortened V by 0 bases and J by 6 bases, and 12 bases separated the two germline ends. The CDR3 coding sequence is TGCGCCAGCAGCTTGGGTATGAGAACCTCTGAAGCTTTCTTT. The encoded protein is CASSLGMRTSEAFF.

The chain joins TRBV21-1 to TRBJ1-6; the table names TRBD1, a call not compared with the DNA. TRBV21-1 is annotated as a pseudogene. There are 14 residues in the CDR3. The CDR3 bases are TGTGCCAGCAGCGGGGCTTCCTATAATTCACCCCTCCACTTT. Its translation is CASSGASYNSPLHF.

V usage is TRBV7-6 and J usage is TRBJ2-7, with 9 bases aligning to TRBD2. V lost 0 bases to trimming and J lost 5 bases; unmatched junction nucleotides: 11. The CDR3 has 17 amino acids. Germline CDR1 SGHVS, CDR2 FNYEAQ. The CDR3 nucleotides are TGTGCCAGCAGCTTAGCAGGTCGGGGACTAGCCGGCGACGAGCAGTACTTC. It specifies CASSLAGRGLAGDEQYF.

The CDR3 here is CASSPTQGNLYGYTF. CDR3 nucleotides: TGTGCCAGCTCACCAACCCAGGGGAACCTCTATGGCTACACCTTC. The chain carries TRBV18 and TRBJ1-2, with D tentatively TRBD1 (6 bases). V lost 2 bases to trimming and J lost 4 bases, with 14 bases between them. The CDR3 runs to 15 residues. Germline CDR1 KGHSH, CDR2 LQKENI.